What follows describes a single T cell receptor beta chain. This clonotype was observed a single time. Its specific antigen is unknown. No qualities accompany the bases; no much larger clone lies one base away. A single read is weak support. Peripheral blood CD8+ and CD4+ T cells from healthy donors, Susac syndrome patients and multiple sclerosis patients were profiled using high-throughput TCR beta sequencing. The Susac syndrome patients fulfilled recently defined diagnostic criteria for either definite or probable disease. Bulk CD8+ and CD4+ T cells were purified by magnetic negative isolation, while CD8+ TEMRA cells were enriched using FACS. Blood was drawn into EDTA tubes, processed within 24 hours, and PBMCs were isolated by density gradient centrifugation. PBMCs intended for TCR sequencing were cryopreserved in liquid nitrogen and thawed later in a water bath at 37 degrees C. The sorted or isolated CD4+, CD8+ and CD8+ TEMRA cells reached a purity of at least 90%.

This sample was taken from a study of CD8 T cells in Susac syndrome (dated by TCRdb to the late 2010s). Some background on the complete study: Among the sequenced Susac syndrome patients, five or six had clinically active disease and eight were in clinical remission. Repertoire sequencing was used to test whether CD8+ T cell activation and differentiation in Susac syndrome was antigen driven. At the time of blood withdrawal, Susac syndrome patients were either therapy-naive, taking corticosteroids (with some also receiving IVIg), or on IVIg alone.

Results the study describes overall, beyond this receptor: The study acknowledged that relatively few individuals were included in the TCR sequencing and HLA analysis. In patients with Susac syndrome, the CD4+ T cell repertoire showed no detectable clonal expansion.

Sequences SEHNR (CDR1) and FQNEAQ (CDR2) are obtained from the germline V gene (reference sequence). The junction carries 21 bases between V and J, which are trimmed by 6 bases and 9 bases respectively. The CDR3 contains 15 residues, cysteine and phenylalanine counted. The kept DNA is CDR3 alone, 45 bases in frame from the first base. RNA was extracted using the RNeasy kit, and about 0.5 to 1 ug of the RNA was reverse transcribed with random hexamers. TCR beta CDR3 regions were amplified with the immunoSEQ multiplex PCR assay covering 54 Vbeta and 13 Jbeta segments. PCR amplification bias was corrected by using a synthetic template baseline for primer optimization and computational correction. The study's own analysis went as follows. Only productive sequences were kept, with reads annotated to V, D and J genes according to IMGT and analyzed in immunoSEQ Analyzer. To calculate clonality, Shannon entropy was normalized by log2 of the number of productive unique sequences and then subtracted from one. Public and private clones were assessed among the 100 most prevalent clones of each patient and control. Susac-specific clones were defined as absent from healthy and MS cohorts, some 1,000 published viral clones and other ImmuneACCESS disease sequences. TCRdb reworked the public reads: Q25 trimming with fastp, MiXCR clone assembly, productive beta chains retained. Rows are unified per CDR3 protein, each entry keeping the most common DNA and genes. The V and J calls shown here were made by TCRdb, not taken from the authors' results. The sample profile shows 150,000 to 200,000 distinct CDR3 sequences; roughly 94% of them were found once. The top ten clonotypes cover 0.099% of the sample.

The sequencing sample was made of CD4+ T cells from PBMCs. The TCR originated in a human donor with Susac syndrome. Here the chain combines TRBV7-9 and TRBJ2-1; the D element could tentatively be TRBD1 or TRBD2, as 5 bases agree for each. Here the CDR3 is given as CASSPTGTSPPEQFF. In nucleotide form, the sequence is TGTGCCAGCAGTCCTACCGGGACGTCACCCCCTGAGCAGTTCTTC.